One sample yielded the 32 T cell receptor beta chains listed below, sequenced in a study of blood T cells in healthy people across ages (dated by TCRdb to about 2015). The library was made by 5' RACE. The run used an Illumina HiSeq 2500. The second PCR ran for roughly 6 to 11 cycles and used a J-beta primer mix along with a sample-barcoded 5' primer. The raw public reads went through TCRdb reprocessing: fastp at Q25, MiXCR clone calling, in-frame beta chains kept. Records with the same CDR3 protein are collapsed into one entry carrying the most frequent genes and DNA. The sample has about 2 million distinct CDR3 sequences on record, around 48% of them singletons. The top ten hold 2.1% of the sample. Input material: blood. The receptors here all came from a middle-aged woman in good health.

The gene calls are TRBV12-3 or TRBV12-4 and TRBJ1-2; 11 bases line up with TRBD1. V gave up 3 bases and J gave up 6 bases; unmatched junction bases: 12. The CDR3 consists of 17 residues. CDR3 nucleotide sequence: TGTGCCAGCAGTTTGTCTATGGGACAGGGGGTTTACCATGGCTACACCTTC. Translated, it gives CASSLSMGQGVYHGYTF.

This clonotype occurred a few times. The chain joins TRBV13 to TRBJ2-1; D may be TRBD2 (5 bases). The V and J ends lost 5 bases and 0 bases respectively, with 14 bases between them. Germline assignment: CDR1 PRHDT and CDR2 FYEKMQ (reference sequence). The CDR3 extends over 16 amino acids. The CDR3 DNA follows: TGTGCCAGCAGCATTCGACGGGGAAGCTCCTACAATGAGCAGTTCTTC. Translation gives CASSIRRGSSYNEQFF.

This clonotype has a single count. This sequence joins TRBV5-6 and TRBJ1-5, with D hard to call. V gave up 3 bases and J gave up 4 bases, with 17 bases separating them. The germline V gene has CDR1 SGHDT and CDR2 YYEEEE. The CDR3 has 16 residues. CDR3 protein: CASSSWGWEQNQPQHF. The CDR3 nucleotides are TGTGCCAGCAGCTCCTGGGGATGGGAACAGAATCAGCCCCAGCATTTT.

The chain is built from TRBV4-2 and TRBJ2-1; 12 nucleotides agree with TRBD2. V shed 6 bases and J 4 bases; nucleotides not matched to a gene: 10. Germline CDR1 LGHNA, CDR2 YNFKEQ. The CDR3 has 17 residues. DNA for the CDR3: TGTGCCAGCAGTCCTGGGGCTAGCGGGGGGGGATACAATGAGCAGTTCTTC. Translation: CASSPGASGGGYNEQFF.

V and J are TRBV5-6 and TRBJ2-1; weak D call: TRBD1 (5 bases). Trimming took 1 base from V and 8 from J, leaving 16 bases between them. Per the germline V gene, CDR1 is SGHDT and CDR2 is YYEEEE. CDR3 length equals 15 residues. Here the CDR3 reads CASSLHQGLMDEQFF. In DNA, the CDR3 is TGTGCCAGCAGCTTGCACCAGGGCCTGATGGATGAGCAGTTCTTC.

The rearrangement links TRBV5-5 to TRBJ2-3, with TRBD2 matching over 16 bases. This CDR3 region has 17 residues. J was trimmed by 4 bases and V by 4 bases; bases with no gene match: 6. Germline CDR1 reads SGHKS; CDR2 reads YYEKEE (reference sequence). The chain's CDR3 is CASSPGLAGGRADTQYF. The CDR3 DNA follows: TGTGCCAGCAGCCCGGGACTAGCGGGGGGGCGGGCAGATACGCAGTATTTT.

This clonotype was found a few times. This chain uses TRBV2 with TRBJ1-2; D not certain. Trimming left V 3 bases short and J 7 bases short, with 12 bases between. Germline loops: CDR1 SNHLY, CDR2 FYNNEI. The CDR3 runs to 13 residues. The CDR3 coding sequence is TGTGCCAGCAGTGATCAGGCCGGTGGTGGCTACACCTTC. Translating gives CASSDQAGGGYTF.

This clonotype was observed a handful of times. The CDR3 here is CASSLGTRDAETQYF. CDR3 bases: TGTGCCAGCAGCTTAGGAACCCGAGATGCCGAGACCCAGTACTTC. The chain employs TRBV7-3 and TRBJ2-5; D is unclear. The germline V gene has CDR1 SGHTA and CDR2 FQGTGA. This CDR3 comprises 15 residues. With 2 bases removed from V and 5 bases from J, the gap between germline ends came to 15 bases.

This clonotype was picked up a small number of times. CDR3 DNA: TGTGCCAGCAGTTTCGAAGGCCGGGGGGCCACAGATACGCAGTATTTT. This codes for CASSFEGRGATDTQYF. The rearrangement uses TRBV28 and TRBJ2-3; possible D gene TRBD2, 7 bases. The CDR3 spans 16 residues. Germline loops: CDR1 MDHEN, CDR2 SYDVKM. Trimming removed 3 bases from V and 2 bases from J, with 15 bases in between.

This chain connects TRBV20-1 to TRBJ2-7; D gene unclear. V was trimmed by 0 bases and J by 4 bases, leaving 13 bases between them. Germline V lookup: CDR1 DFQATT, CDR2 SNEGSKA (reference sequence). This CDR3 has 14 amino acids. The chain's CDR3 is CSARDHGRTYEQYF. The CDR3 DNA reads TGCAGTGCTAGAGATCATGGCAGAACATACGAGCAGTACTTC.

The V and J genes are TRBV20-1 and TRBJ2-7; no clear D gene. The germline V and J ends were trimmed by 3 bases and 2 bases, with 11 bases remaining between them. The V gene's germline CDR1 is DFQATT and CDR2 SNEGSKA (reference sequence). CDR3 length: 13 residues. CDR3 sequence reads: CSASHSRAYEQYF. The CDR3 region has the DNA TGCAGTGCTAGTCACAGTAGAGCCTACGAGCAGTACTTC.

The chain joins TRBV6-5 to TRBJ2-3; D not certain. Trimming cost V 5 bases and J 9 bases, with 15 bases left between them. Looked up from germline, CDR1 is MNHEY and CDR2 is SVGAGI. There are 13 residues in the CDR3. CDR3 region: CASSGLGETTQYF. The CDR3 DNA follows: TGTGCCAGCAGTGGCCTTGGGGAAACGACGCAGTATTTT.

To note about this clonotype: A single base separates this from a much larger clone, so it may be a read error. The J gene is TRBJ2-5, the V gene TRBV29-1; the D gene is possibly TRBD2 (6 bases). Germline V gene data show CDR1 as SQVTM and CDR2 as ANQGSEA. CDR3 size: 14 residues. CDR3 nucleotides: TGCAGCGCCCACCGGGACTCGAACCAAGGGACCCAGTACTTC. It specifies CSAHRDSNQGTQYF. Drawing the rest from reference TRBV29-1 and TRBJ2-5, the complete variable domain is SAVISQKPSRDICQRGTSLTIQCQVDSQVTMMFWYRQQPGQSLTLIATANQGSEATYESGFVIDKFPISRPNLTFSTLTVSNMSPEDSSIYLCSAHRDSNQGTQYFGPGTRLLVL.

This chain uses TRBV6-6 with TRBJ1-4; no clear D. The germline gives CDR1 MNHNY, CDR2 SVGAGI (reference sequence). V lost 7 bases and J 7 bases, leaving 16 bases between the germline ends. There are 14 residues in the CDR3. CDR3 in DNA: TGTGCCAGCACCGACCCGGGATCGCTTGAAAAACTGTTTTTT. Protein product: CASTDPGSLEKLFF.

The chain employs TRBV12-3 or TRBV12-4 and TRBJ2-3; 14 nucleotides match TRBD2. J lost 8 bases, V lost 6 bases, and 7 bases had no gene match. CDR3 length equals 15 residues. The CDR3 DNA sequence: TGTGCCAGCAGCCGCCCCGGGACTAGCGGGGGTACGCAGTATTTT. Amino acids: CASSRPGTSGGTQYF.

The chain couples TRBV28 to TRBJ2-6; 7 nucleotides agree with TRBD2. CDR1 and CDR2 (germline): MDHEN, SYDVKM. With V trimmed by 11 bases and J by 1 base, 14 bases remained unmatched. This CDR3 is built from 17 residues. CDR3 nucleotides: TGTGCCGGAGGGAGGGGCGGGGGTACTTCTGGGGCCAACGTCCTGACTTTC. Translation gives CAGGRGGGTSGANVLTF.

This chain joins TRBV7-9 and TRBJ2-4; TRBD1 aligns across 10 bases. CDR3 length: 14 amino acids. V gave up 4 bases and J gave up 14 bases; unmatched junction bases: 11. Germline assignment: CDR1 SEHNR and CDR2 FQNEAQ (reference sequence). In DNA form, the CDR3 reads TGTGCCAGCAGCTCCGGGACAGGGGTTCGGGAGAAGTACTTC. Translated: CASSSGTGVREKYF.

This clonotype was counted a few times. CDR3 sequence: CASSLDDPRFF. The CDR3 DNA follows: TGTGCCAGCAGCTTAGACGACCCGAGGTTCTTC. The gene calls are TRBV7-9 and TRBJ2-1, with D unclear. Germline loops: CDR1 SEHNR, CDR2 FQNEAQ (reference sequence). CDR3 length: 11 residues. The ends were cut back, 1 base at V and 15 bases at J, with 10 bases in the middle.

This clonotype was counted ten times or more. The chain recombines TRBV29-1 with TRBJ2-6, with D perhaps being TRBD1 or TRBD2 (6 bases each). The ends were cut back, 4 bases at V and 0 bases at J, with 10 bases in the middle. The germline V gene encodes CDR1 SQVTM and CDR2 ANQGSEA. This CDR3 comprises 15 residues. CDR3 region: CSVAGANSGANVLTF. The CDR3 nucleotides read TGCAGCGTTGCGGGGGCAAACTCTGGGGCCAACGTCCTGACTTTC.

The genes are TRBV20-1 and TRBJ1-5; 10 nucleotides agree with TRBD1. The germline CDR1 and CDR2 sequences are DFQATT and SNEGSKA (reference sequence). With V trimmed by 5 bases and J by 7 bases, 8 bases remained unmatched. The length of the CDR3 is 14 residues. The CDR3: CSAPGQGTRQPQHF. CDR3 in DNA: TGCAGTGCTCCGGGACAGGGGACGAGGCAGCCCCAGCATTTT.

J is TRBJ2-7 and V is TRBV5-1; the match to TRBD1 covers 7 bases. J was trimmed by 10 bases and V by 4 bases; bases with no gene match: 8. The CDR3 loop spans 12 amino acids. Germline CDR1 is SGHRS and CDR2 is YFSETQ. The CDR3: CASSNDRVVQYF. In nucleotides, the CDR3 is TGCGCCAGCAGCAACGACAGGGTGGTCCAGTACTTC.

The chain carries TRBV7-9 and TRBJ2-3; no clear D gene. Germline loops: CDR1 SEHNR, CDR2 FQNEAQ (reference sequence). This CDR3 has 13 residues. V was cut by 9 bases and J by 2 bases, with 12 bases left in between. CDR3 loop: CASPTPITDTQYF. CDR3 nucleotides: TGTGCCAGTCCGACTCCCATCACAGATACGCAGTATTTT. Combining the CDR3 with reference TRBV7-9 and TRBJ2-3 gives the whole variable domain DTGVSQNPRHKITKRGQNVTFRCDPISEHNRLYWYRQTLGQGPEFLTYFQNEAQLEKSRLLSDRFSAERPKGSFSTLEIQRTEQGDSAMYLCASPTPITDTQYFGPGTRLTVL.

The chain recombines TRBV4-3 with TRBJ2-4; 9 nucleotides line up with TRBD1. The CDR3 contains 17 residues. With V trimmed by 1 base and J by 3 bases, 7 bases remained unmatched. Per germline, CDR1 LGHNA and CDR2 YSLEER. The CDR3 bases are TGCGCCAGCAGCCAAGGCGGGACAGGGATGGGCAAAAACATTCAGTACTTC. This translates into CASSQGGTGMGKNIQYF.

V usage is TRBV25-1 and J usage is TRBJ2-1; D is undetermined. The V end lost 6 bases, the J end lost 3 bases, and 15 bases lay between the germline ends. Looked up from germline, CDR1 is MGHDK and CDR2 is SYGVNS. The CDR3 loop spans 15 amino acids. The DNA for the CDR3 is TGTGCCAGCAGCGAGGAGAACAGTTTCTACAATGAGCAGTTCTTC. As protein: CASSEENSFYNEQFF.

DNA for the CDR3: TGTGCCAGCAGCGCCCAGCGGGGGCGAAGCTCCTACGAGCAGTACTTC. This translates into CASSAQRGRSSYEQYF. The chain carries TRBV7-2 and TRBJ2-7; TRBD2 aligns across 8 bases. This CDR3 spans 16 amino acids. Trimming removed 5 bases from V and 0 bases from J; junction bases left unmatched: 9. Per germline, CDR1 SGHTA and CDR2 FQGNSA.

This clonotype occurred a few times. CDR3 DNA sequence: TGCAGTGTTGCAGTCCGGGACAGGGTAGTCTCTGGGGCCAACGTCCTGACTTTC. This sequence encodes CSVAVRDRVVSGANVLTF. The rearrangement uses TRBV20-1 and TRBJ2-6; TRBD1 matches 9 bases. V shed 7 bases, J shed 0 bases, and the junction held 13 bases outside the gene matches. CDR3 length: 18 residues. CDR1 DFQATT and CDR2 SNEGSKA come from the germline V gene (reference sequence).

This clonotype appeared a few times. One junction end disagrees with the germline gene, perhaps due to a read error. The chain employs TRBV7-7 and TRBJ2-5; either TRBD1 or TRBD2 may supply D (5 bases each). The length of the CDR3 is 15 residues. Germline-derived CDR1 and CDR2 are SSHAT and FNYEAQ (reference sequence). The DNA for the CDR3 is TGTGCTAGCAGCTTGGTAGAGGGGCCAGAAGAGACCCAGTACTTC. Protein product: CASSLVEGPEETQYF. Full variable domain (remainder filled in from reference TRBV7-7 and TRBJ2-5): GAGVSQSPRYKVTKRGQDVTLRCDPISSHATLYWYQQALGQGPEFLTYFNYEAQPDKSGLPSDRFSAERPEGSISTLTIQRTEQRDSAMYRCASSLVEGPEETQYFGPGTRLLVL.

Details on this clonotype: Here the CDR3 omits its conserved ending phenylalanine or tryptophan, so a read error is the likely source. DNA of the CDR3: TGTGCCAGCAGCTCAGTCTCCTACAATGAGCAGTTCTTA. Its protein product is CASSSVSYNEQFL. The chain combines TRBV6-5 with TRBJ2-1; D ambiguous. The CDR3 covers 13 residues. Germline V gives CDR1 MNHEY, CDR2 SVGAGI. V was cut by 6 bases and J by 0 bases, with 6 bases left in between.

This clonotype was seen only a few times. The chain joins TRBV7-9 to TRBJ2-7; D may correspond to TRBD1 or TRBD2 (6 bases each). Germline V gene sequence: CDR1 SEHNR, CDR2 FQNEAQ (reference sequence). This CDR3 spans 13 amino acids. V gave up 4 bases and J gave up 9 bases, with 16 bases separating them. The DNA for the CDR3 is TGTGCCAGCAGCTACGTTTATGAGGGGGGGCAGTACTTC. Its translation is CASSYVYEGGQYF.

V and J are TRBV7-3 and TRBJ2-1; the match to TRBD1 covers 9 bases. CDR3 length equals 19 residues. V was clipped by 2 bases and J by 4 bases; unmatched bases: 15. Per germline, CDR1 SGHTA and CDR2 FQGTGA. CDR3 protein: CASSLFSSGFDRGYNEQFF. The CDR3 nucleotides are TGTGCCAGCAGCTTATTTTCCTCGGGCTTCGACAGGGGGTACAATGAGCAGTTCTTC.

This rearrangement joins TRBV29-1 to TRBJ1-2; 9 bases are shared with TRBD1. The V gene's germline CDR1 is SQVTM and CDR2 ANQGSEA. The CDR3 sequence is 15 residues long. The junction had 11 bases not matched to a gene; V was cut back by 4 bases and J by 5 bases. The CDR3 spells CSVGEQGAGGYGYTF. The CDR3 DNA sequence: TGCAGCGTTGGGGAACAGGGGGCGGGAGGTTATGGCTACACCTTC.

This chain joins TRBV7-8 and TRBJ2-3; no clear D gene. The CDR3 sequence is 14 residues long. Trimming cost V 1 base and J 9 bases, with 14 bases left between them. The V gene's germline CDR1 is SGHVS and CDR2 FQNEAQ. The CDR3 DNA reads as TGTGCCAGCAGCTTAGTGACTGATGGGCGCACGCAGTATTTT. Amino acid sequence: CASSLVTDGRTQYF. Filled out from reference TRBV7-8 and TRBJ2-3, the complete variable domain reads GAGVSQSPRYKVAKRGQDVALRCDPISGHVSLFWYQQALGQGPEFLTYFQNEAQLDKSGLPSDRFFAERPEGSVSTLKIQRTQQEDSAVYLCASSLVTDGRTQYFGPGTRLTVL.